These 29 T cell receptor beta chains originate from one sample sequenced in a study of tumor-infiltrating lymphocytes in primary liver carcinoma. Total RNA and DNA came together from 20-30 mg of bulk tissue without cell sorting. The researchers produced TCR beta cDNA from roughly 550 ng total RNA with a constant-region primer. Researchers made the TCR beta libraries by running three nested multiplex PCR rounds with slightly modified ARM-PCR. The first two PCR rounds, nine to ten cycles each, used TRBV1-TRBV30 forward primers and a C-beta reverse primer. TCRdb re-called the multiplex PCR reads with MiXCR, one entry per CDR3 protein. This table holds 90,000 to 100,000 distinct CDR3 sequences, 55% to 70% found once. The sample was liver tumor tissue from sampling region 5. Subset described: tumor region T5, tumor centre. These receptors were taken from a woman in her sixties or seventies with primary liver carcinoma and hepatitis B virus infection.

The chain employs TRBV11-2 and TRBJ2-3; D is ambiguous. CDR1 is SGHAT and CDR2 is FQNNGV in the germline V gene. This CDR3 has 12 residues. The V end lost 11 bases, the J end lost 15 bases, and 24 bases lay between the germline ends. For the CDR3, the DNA is TGTGCCTGCGGCTTCGTCTCAGCATTGCAATATTTT. Protein: CACGFVSALQYF.

This chain joins TRBV20-1 and TRBJ1-2; 7 nucleotides align to TRBD1. After removal of 2 bases from V and 2 bases from J, the junction contained 11 bases not matched to a gene. The germline V gene has CDR1 DFQATT and CDR2 SNEGSKA (reference sequence). This CDR3 is built from 16 residues. DNA for the CDR3: TGCAGTGCTAGAAGAACCGGGACAGTCCTGAACTATGGCTACACCTTC. It translates to CSARRTGTVLNYGYTF.

For this clonotype: A much larger clonotype is one base distant, so this may be a read error. The chain recombines TRBV28 with TRBJ2-1, with D tentatively TRBD1 (6 bases). CDR3 length equals 12 residues. Germline V CDR1 and CDR2: MDHEN, SYDVKM. CDR3 sequence reads: CASGTPYNKQFF. CDR3 nucleotide sequence: TGTGCCAGCGGGACACCCTACAATAAGCAGTTCTTC.

As concerns this clonotype: Just one base apart from a much larger clone, this may be a read error. The chain is built from TRBV7-9 and TRBJ2-7; D is unclear. V lost 0 bases, J lost 5 bases, and 5 bases lay in between. The CDR3 extends over 12 amino acids. Germline loops: CDR1 SEHNR, CDR2 FQNEAQ (reference sequence). CDR3 region: CASSLADHEQYF. The CDR3, as DNA: TGTGCCAGCAGCTTAGCCGACCACGAGCAGTACTTC.

On this clonotype itself: One end of the junction is discordant with germline, which a read error may explain. The rearrangement joins TRBV10-1 to TRBJ2-1; TRBD2 matches at 10 bases. CDR1 and CDR2 from the germline V gene are WNHNN and SYGVQD (reference sequence). The CDR3 is made up of 16 amino acids. The CDR3 is CASSEFLAGVGNEQSF. CDR3 sequence (DNA): TGCGCCAGCAGTGAGTTCCTAGCGGGAGTGGGGAATGAACAGTCCTTC.

For this clonotype: A read error is likely, as this CDR3 ends without the conserved phenylalanine or tryptophan. It is unclear where the CDR3 begins or ends on the DNA, so no DNA is shown, and the CDR3 is as TCRdb lists it. The chain carries TRBV11-2 and TRBJ1-1. The germline V gene encodes CDR1 SGHAT and CDR2 FQNNGV. The CDR3 contains 13 residues when both ends are counted. CDR3 in amino acids: CASSLEPEGRAVP.

As concerns this clonotype: The junction differs from germline at one of its ends, possibly a read error. The chain couples TRBV7-9 to TRBJ1-5, with TRBD1 matching 10 bases. This CDR3 is 15 amino acids long. Germline V lookup: CDR1 SEHNR, CDR2 FQNEAQ (reference sequence). The CDR3 nucleotides are TGTGCCAGCAGCAAAACGACAGGGGGCAATCAGGCCCAGCATTTT. Translation gives CASSKTTGGNQAQHF.

Note on this clonotype: A much larger clone sits a single nucleotide away, making a read error possible. This chain joins TRBV10-2 and TRBJ2-7; 8 nucleotides agree with TRBD2. Germline CDR1 and CDR2: WSHSY and SAAADI. The CDR3 is made up of 16 amino acids. Losses at the gene ends were 3 bases for V and 7 bases for J; bases not matched to a gene: 14. CDR3 residues: CASSDRASAGVREQYF. The CDR3 coding sequence is TGCGCCAGCAGTGACCGCGCTTCAGCGGGAGTGCGTGAGCAGTACTTC.

The chain has TRBV11-2 and TRBJ2-3; 7 nucleotides line up with TRBD1. CDR3 size: 16 residues. With V trimmed by 3 bases and J by 5 bases, 11 bases remained unmatched. Germline V gene sequence: CDR1 SGHAT, CDR2 FQNNGV. The chain's CDR3 is CASSLAGQATIDTQYF. CDR3 nucleotides: TGTGCCAGCAGCTTGGCCGGACAGGCGACCATAGATACGCAGTATTTT. Full variable domain (missing parts from reference TRBV11-2 and TRBJ2-3): EAGVAQSPRYKIIEKRQSVAFWCNPISGHATLYWYQQILGQGPKLLIQFQNNGVVDDSQLPKDRFSAERLKGVDSTLKIQPAKLEDSAVYLCASSLAGQATIDTQYFGPGTRLTVL.

This clonotype was found a few times. The genes are TRBV19 and TRBJ2-3, with 10 positions matching TRBD2. This CDR3 contains 14 residues. The V gene end was trimmed by 4 bases and the J gene end by 6 bases; junction bases not matched to a gene: 4. CDR1 and CDR2 from the germline V gene are LNHDA and SQIVND (reference sequence). The DNA for the CDR3 is TGTGCCAGTAGTACTAGCGGGAGTAGGGATACGCAGTATTTT. It encodes CASSTSGSRDTQYF.

This clonotype occurred a few times. The junction differs from germline at one of its ends, possibly a read error. The V gene is TRBV11-2, the J gene TRBJ1-1, with D unresolved. The CDR3 runs to 13 residues. Germline lookup yields CDR1 SGHAT and CDR2 FQNNGV. The CDR3 is CVSSMTTNTEAFF. The CDR3 DNA sequence: TGTGTCAGCAGCATGACTACGAACACTGAAGCTTTCTTT.

In DNA form, the CDR3 reads TGCAGCGTTGATGCCCCTCGGGACGATGCGACGAAACTGTTTTTT. Amino acid sequence: CSVDAPRDDATKLFF. This chain links TRBV29-1 with TRBJ1-4; tentative D call: TRBD1 (5 bases). The CDR3 extends over 15 amino acids. CDR1 SQVTM and CDR2 ANQGSEA come from the germline V gene. The V end lost 3 bases, the J end lost 11 bases, and 22 bases lay between the germline ends.

In regard to this clonotype: Since no conserved phenylalanine or tryptophan closes the CDR3, a read error is the likely cause. CDR3 in amino acids: CASSYLVMPGIDSPLHI. Here the CDR3 DNA reads TGTGCCAGCAGTTACTTGGTTATGCCAGGGATTGATTCACCCCTCCACATT. The genes are TRBV6-5 and TRBJ1-6; D perhaps matches TRBD1 (5 bases). CDR3 length equals 17 residues. The V end was cut by 1 base, the J end by 8 bases, with 18 bases between. The V gene's germline CDR1 is MNHEY and CDR2 SVGAGI.

Ten or more counts support this clonotype. The CDR3 sequence: CASSLAATTYNEQFF. Written as DNA, the CDR3 is TGCGCCAGCAGCTTGGCGGCTACCACCTACAATGAGCAGTTCTTC. V and J are TRBV5-1 and TRBJ2-1; D call uncertain. The CDR3 contains 15 residues. Germline values: CDR1 SGHRS, CDR2 YFSETQ. Trimming took 0 bases from V and 2 from J, leaving 9 bases between them. Full variable domain (outside the CDR3, taken from reference TRBV5-1 and TRBJ2-1): KAGVTQTPRYLIKTRGQQVTLSCSPISGHRSVSWYQQTPGQGLQFLFEYFSETQRNKGNFPGRFSGRQFSNSRSEMNVSTLELGDSALYLCASSLAATTYNEQFFGPGTRLTVL.

About this clonotype: A much larger clone lies one base from this, so it may be a read error. The chain joins TRBV5-1 to TRBJ2-2; D perhaps matches TRBD1 (6 bases). From germline, CDR1 is SGHRS and CDR2 YFSETQ. There are 15 residues in the CDR3. CDR3 region: CVSSLETGNTGELFF. The CDR3 bases are TGCGTCAGCAGCTTGGAGACAGGGAACACCGGGGAGCTGTTTTTT.

The rearrangement joins TRBV2 to TRBJ1-5; D might be TRBD1 (6 bases). The germline V and J ends were trimmed by 1 base and 11 bases, with 15 bases remaining between them. This CDR3 comprises 14 residues. Per germline, CDR1 SNHLY and CDR2 FYNNEI. CDR3 DNA: TGTGCCAGCAGTGAAGTGGGGGGTCCAGGGGCCCAGCATTTT. Its translation is CASSEVGGPGAQHF.

V is TRBV6-6 and J is TRBJ2-3; 13 bases map to TRBD2. Germline CDR1 and CDR2: MNHNY and SVGAGI (reference sequence). This CDR3 contains 16 residues. The trim removed 4 bases at V and 6 bases at J, leaving 7 bases unmatched. The CDR3 sequence: CASSFKGLAGVDTQYF. As DNA, the CDR3 is TGTGCCAGCAGTTTCAAAGGACTAGCGGGAGTGGATACGCAGTATTTT.

This clonotype was detected only a few times. No conserved phenylalanine or tryptophan is present at the end of the CDR3, so a read error is the likely explanation. This CDR3 reads CPSSPPLWSGGNTIYS. The CDR3 DNA follows: TGTCCCAGCAGTCCACCCCTCTGGTCGGGCGGAAACACCATATATTCT. The V gene is TRBV11-2, the J gene TRBJ1-3; D not resolved. Germline assignment: CDR1 SGHAT and CDR2 FQNNGV. The CDR3 covers 16 residues.

Comment on this clonotype: A read error is possible here, since a much larger clone lies one base away. This rearrangement joins TRBV5-4 to TRBJ1-6; no clear D. V lost 10 bases, J lost 5 bases, and 19 bases lay in between. The V gene's germline CDR1 is SGHNT and CDR2 YYREEE (reference sequence). CDR3 size: 15 residues. DNA of the CDR3: TGTGCCCTTAGGGCATCCCCCTCGGATAATTCACCCCTCCACTTT. It specifies CALRASPSDNSPLHF. Supplemented by reference TRBV5-4 and TRBJ1-6, the full variable domain reads ETGVTQSPTHLIKTRGQQVTLRCSSQSGHNTVSWYQQALGQGPQFIFQYYREEENGRGNFPPRFSGLQFPNYSSELNVNALELDDSALYLCALRASPSDNSPLHFGNGTRLTVT.

As regards this clonotype: No conserved phenylalanine or tryptophan ends this CDR3, so it is likely a read error. It is unclear where the CDR3 begins or ends on the DNA, so no DNA is shown, and the CDR3 is as TCRdb lists it. CDR3 residues: CASSREGAHTGEPFI. This chain uses TRBV6-6 with TRBJ2-2; the table's D call, TRBD2, has no DNA check behind it. With termini counted, the CDR3 has 15 amino acids. Germline-derived CDR1 and CDR2 are MNHNY and SVGAGI (reference sequence).

The chain joins TRBV29-1 to TRBJ2-3, with D possibly TRBD1 on 5 matching bases. Trimming shortened V by 7 bases and J by 5 bases, and 13 bases separated the two germline ends. Germline CDR1 reads SQVTM; CDR2 reads ANQGSEA. The CDR3 length is 12 residues. CDR3 DNA sequence: TGCAGCGCGGCGACAGTGAGAGATACGCAGTATTTT. It yields the protein CSAATVRDTQYF.

Points on this clonotype: The junction departs from the called germline gene at one end, perhaps through a read error. This sequence joins TRBV28 and TRBJ2-2; 9 nucleotides agree with TRBD2. The CDR3 runs 18 residues. The germline CDR1 and CDR2 sequences are MDHEN and SYDVKM. This chain's CDR3 is CANSSRTSETENTGELFF. The CDR3 nucleotides read TGTGCCAACAGTTCCCGGACTAGCGAAACTGAGAACACCGGGGAACTGTTTTTT.

In its sample, this clonotype was seen many times. The genes are TRBV6-1 and TRBJ2-1; 11 bases align to TRBD2. The CDR3 is 15 residues long. J gave up 4 bases and V 7 bases, and 6 bases lay outside the gene matches. Germline V gives CDR1 MNHNS, CDR2 SASEGT. The CDR3 region has the DNA TGTGCCAGCACCCTCGGGACTAGCGGTTACAATGAGCAGTTCTTC. Translating gives CASTLGTSGYNEQFF.

This clonotype was observed at least ten times. V and J are TRBV12-3 or TRBV12-4 and TRBJ2-1, with TRBD2 identical over 11 bases. This CDR3 is 18 amino acids long. V was clipped by 1 base and J by 1 base; unmatched bases: 6. For the CDR3, the DNA is TGTGCCAGCAGTTTAGGTTCTAGCGGGAGGTCGTCCTACAATGAGCAGTTCTTC. Its translation: CASSLGSSGRSSYNEQFF.

This clonotype was counted at least ten times. The rearrangement joins TRBV5-4 to TRBJ2-1, with 14 bases lining up with TRBD2. The CDR3 is 16 residues long. V shed 4 bases, J shed 8 bases, and the junction held 8 bases outside the gene matches. CDR1 and CDR2 from the germline V gene are SGHNT and YYREEE (reference sequence). CDR3 in amino acids: CASSPTSGRAGDEQFF. The CDR3 nucleotides read TGTGCCAGCAGCCCGACTAGCGGGAGGGCCGGGGATGAGCAGTTCTTC.

On this clonotype: With a much larger clone just one base away, this may be a read error. The rearrangement joins TRBV24-1 to TRBJ2-5, with TRBD1 matching 7 bases. The trim removed 12 bases at V and 1 base at J, leaving 10 bases unmatched. The CDR3 has 14 residues. From germline, CDR1 is KGHDR and CDR2 SFDVKD. The CDR3 loop reads CAAQKGGGQETQYF. The CDR3 region has the DNA TGTGCCGCCCAGAAAGGGGGCGGCCAAGAGACCCAGTACTTC.

This rearrangement joins TRBV20-1 to TRBJ2-3, with 10 bases aligning to TRBD2. The trim removed 3 bases at V and 14 bases at J, leaving 26 bases unmatched. The CDR3 spans 18 residues. CDR1 and CDR2 from the germline V gene are DFQATT and SNEGSKA (reference sequence). CDR3 sequence: CSARVPVGSGRGSSRLYF. The CDR3 nucleotides are TGCAGTGCTAGGGTCCCAGTCGGGAGCGGGAGGGGAAGCTCAAGGCTGTATTTT.

This clonotype was found many times. This chain links TRBV28 with TRBJ1-2; D not resolved. Germline CDR1 is MDHEN and CDR2 is SYDVKM. Trimming removed 8 bases at V and 7 bases at J, with 20 bases between. There are 14 residues in the CDR3. In DNA form, the CDR3 reads TGTGCCAGCGGCGGTGGCCGGCATGGTCGTGGCTACACCTTC. Residues: CASGGGRHGRGYTF.

There are a few counts of this clonotype. The chain uses TRBV18 and TRBJ2-7, with D possibly matching TRBD1 (5 bases). The V gene's germline CDR1 is KGHSH and CDR2 LQKENI. Trimming removed 5 bases at V and 3 bases at J, with 14 bases between. The CDR3 length is 14 residues. The CDR3, as DNA: TGTGCCAGCTCAAGGCCCGACAGACTCTACGAGCAGTACTTC. This encodes CASSRPDRLYEQYF.